The sequence of this TCR beta chain was determined in a study of beta chain features in type 1 diabetes. Broader study findings: All four CD4+ subsets from Type 1 diabetes patients carried moderately but significantly shorter TCRB CDR3s. Lower insertion and higher deletion counts appeared at VDJ junctions in type 1 diabetes patients.

Germline assignment: CDR1 MNHEY and CDR2 SVGAGI. Between the trimmed V and J ends, which lost 0 bases and 1 base, there was a span of 9 bases. The CDR3 is 15 amino acids. Concerning this clone: Its antigen is unidentified.

The authors reverse transcribed all of the isolated RNA, so sequencing captured expressed TCRB transcripts. Using immunoSEQ multiplex PCR, the repertoire was profiled, and TCRdb retains in-frame clones only, with some absent. The sample consists of over 150,000 clones, about 8.1% of them appearing once. V gene TRBV6-5 combines with J gene TRBJ1-1, with D maybe TRBD1 (5 bases). Sequencing was done on a sample of central memory CD4+ T cells from blood. This receptor was taken from a woman aged 18 to 35 with type 1 diabetes. CDR3 sequence reads: CASSYSRQQNTEAFF. The CDR3 nucleotides are TGTGCCAGCAGTTACTCTCGACAGCAGAACACTGAAGCTTTCTTT.